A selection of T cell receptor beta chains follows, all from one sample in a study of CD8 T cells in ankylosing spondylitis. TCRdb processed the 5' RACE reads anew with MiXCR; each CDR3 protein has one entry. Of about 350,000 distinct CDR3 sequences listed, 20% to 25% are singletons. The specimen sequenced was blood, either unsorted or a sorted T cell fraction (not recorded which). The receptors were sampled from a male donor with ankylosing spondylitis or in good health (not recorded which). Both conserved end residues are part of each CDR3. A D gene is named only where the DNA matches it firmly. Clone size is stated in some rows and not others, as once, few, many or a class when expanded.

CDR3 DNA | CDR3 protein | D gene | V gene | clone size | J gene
TGTGCCAGCTCACCACCGACACCCCAAGAGACCCAGTACTTC | CASSPPTPQETQYF | NA | TRBV18 | few | TRBJ2-5
TGTGCCAGCAGTTTTTCGGGCGGCAACACTGAAGCTTTCTTT | CASSFSGGNTEAFF | NA | TRBV12-3/TRBV12-4 | many | TRBJ1-1
TGTGCCAGCAGCCAAGAGGTGAGGGAGTCAGATACGCAGTATTTT | CASSQEVRESDTQYF | NA | TRBV4-2 | few | TRBJ2-3
TGTGCCAGCAGTTATGGATACTCCTACGAGCAGTACTTC | CASSYGYSYEQYF | NA | TRBV6-5 | few | TRBJ2-7
TGCGCCAGCAGCCCTCGAGAGACAACGAACACCGGGGAGCTGTTTTTT | CASSPRETTNTGELFF | NA | TRBV5-1 | NA | TRBJ2-2
TGTGCCAGCAGTTTGATTCCGCAGTATTTT | CASSLIPQYF | NA | TRBV27 | few | TRBJ2-3
TGCGCCAGCAGCCAAGGCCAACAGGGGGCCTACGAGCAGTACTTC | CASSQGQQGAYEQYF | TRBD1 | TRBV4-1 | few | TRBJ2-7
TGTGCCACCAGCATCTTAAGGGGTTCCTACGAGCAGTACTTC | CATSILRGSYEQYF | NA | TRBV15 | few | TRBJ2-7
TGCAGTGCTAGGCACCAGGGGTTTGAAGCTTTCTTT | CSARHQGFEAFF | NA | TRBV20-1 | NA | TRBJ1-1
TGTGCCAGCAGCCCCTCGAGGAACTCCTACGAGCAGTACTTC | CASSPSRNSYEQYF | NA | TRBV6-2/TRBV6-3 | once | TRBJ2-7
TGTGCCACCAGCAGAGATATGGGGTCTGGGGCCAACGTCCTGACTTTC | CATSRDMGSGANVLTF | NA | TRBV15 | many | TRBJ2-6
TGCGCCAGCAGGCATACTCGTTTCCCAGGTTCGAGCGAGCAGTACTTC | CASRHTRFPGSSEQYF | NA | TRBV5-1 | few | TRBJ2-7
TGTGCCAGCAGCTTGGCTACAGGAACCTCCTACGAGCAGTACTTC | CASSLATGTSYEQYF | NA | TRBV5-5 | NA | TRBJ2-7
TGCAGCGCACAGGAGACAACCTACGAGCAGTACTTC | CSAQETTYEQYF | NA | TRBV29-1 | few | TRBJ2-7
TGCAGCGTTGTTCCGTTCGAAGCGGGGGCCACAGATACGCAGTATTTT | CSVVPFEAGATDTQYF | TRBD2 | TRBV29-1 | many | TRBJ2-3
TGTGCCAGCAGTCCAGGACTAGCGGGGGGGGAGGACACCGGGGAGCTGTTTTTT | CASSPGLAGGEDTGELFF | TRBD2 | TRBV27 | few | TRBJ2-2
TGCAGCGTTATATGGGACCGCGGATTTGTTACGCAGTATTTT | CSVIWDRGFVTQYF | NA | TRBV29-1 | NA | TRBJ2-3
TGTGCCAGCTTAGGGGCCACGAGTGGCGGGGAGCTGTTTTTT | CASLGATSGGELFF | NA | TRBV12-3/TRBV12-4 | NA | TRBJ2-2
TGCAGTGCTCCTTTGGGCCCCCCGCGGGGAAACACCATATATTTT | CSAPLGPPRGNTIYF | NA | TRBV20-1 | NA | TRBJ1-3
TGCGCCAGCAGCCCCGGGGGGTTTACTTATGAGCAGTTCTTC | CASSPGGFTYEQFF | TRBD2 | TRBV4-1 | NA | TRBJ2-1
TGCAGCGTTGAAGGGGCTAGCGGGGGGGCGCTCTCTCGTTTCTCCTACAATGAGCAGTTCTTC | CSVEGASGGALSRFSYNEQFF | TRBD2 | TRBV29-1 | few | TRBJ2-1
TGTGCCACCAATCCCATACTAAGCTCGGGCAATCAGCCCCAGCATTTT | CATNPILSSGNQPQHF | NA | TRBV10-3 | many | TRBJ1-5
TGTGCCAGCAGACTTTGGGGGGCCCCGTACAATGAGCAGTTCTTC | CASRLWGAPYNEQFF | NA | TRBV11-2 | NA | TRBJ2-1
TGTGCCAGCAGCGAGGGTTTCTATGGCTACACCTTC | CASSEGFYGYTF | NA | TRBV9 | NA | TRBJ1-2
TGTGCCAGCAGCCAAGATCTGAGGAACGGGGGACAGCCCCAGCATTTT | CASSQDLRNGGQPQHF | NA | TRBV3-1 | NA | TRBJ1-5
TGTGCCAGCAGCTTAGTAGGGGATTACACAGATACGCAGTATTTT | CASSLVGDYTDTQYF | NA | TRBV7-2 | few | TRBJ2-3
TGTGCCAGCAGTTTTATTATAGATACGCAGTATTTT | CASSFIIDTQYF | NA | TRBV12-3/TRBV12-4 | NA | TRBJ2-3
TGTGCCAGCAGCCATGCGGGTATATCCTACGAGCAGTACTTC | CASSHAGISYEQYF | NA | TRBV4-2 | many | TRBJ2-7
TGTGCCAGCAGTAATAACGTCAACTCCTACGAGCAGTACTTC | CASSNNVNSYEQYF | NA | TRBV28 | NA | TRBJ2-7
TGTGCCAGCAGTAAAAGCGGGACAGGGGGAGATCTTGGCTACACCTTC | CASSKSGTGGDLGYTF | TRBD1 | TRBV28 | NA | TRBJ1-2
TGTGCCAGCAGTGTTACAGGGGCTAACTATGGCTACACCTTC | CASSVTGANYGYTF | TRBD1 | TRBV2 | NA | TRBJ1-2
TGTGCCAGCAGCTTAGACAGGGGACCTCAAGAGACCCAGTACTTC | CASSLDRGPQETQYF | TRBD1 | TRBV7-9 | NA | TRBJ2-5
TGTGCCAGGATAGCGGGGGGCACAGAGACCCAGTACTTC | CARIAGGTETQYF | TRBD2 | TRBV9 | few | TRBJ2-5
TGTGCCAGCAGTTTAGCCGGGATCGAGCAGTACTTC | CASSLAGIEQYF | NA | TRBV12-3/TRBV12-4 | few | TRBJ2-7
TGTGCCAGCAGTACGCGGACAGGGCGACCCAATCAGCCCCAGCATTTT | CASSTRTGRPNQPQHF | TRBD1 | TRBV12-3/TRBV12-4 | NA | TRBJ1-5
TGTGCCAGCAGCTTGACAGACTTGAACACTGAAGCTTTCTTT | CASSLTDLNTEAFF | NA | TRBV5-5 | many | TRBJ1-1
TGTGCCAGCAGCTACTCCTCCAATGAGCAGTTCTTC | CASSYSSNEQFF | NA | TRBV5-6 | few | TRBJ2-1
TGCGCCAGCAGCCAAGAACCGGGAGAAAACTATGGCTACACCTTC | CASSQEPGENYGYTF | NA | TRBV4-1 | few | TRBJ1-2
TGTGCCAGCAGCTCCCTAGCGGATGAGCAGTTCTTC | CASSSLADEQFF | TRBD2 | TRBV7-9 | few | TRBJ2-1
TGTGCCAGCAGCTTGAGCGGGGGGGTCCAAGAGACCCAGTACTTC | CASSLSGGVQETQYF | TRBD2 | TRBV5-5 | NA | TRBJ2-5
TGCAGCGTTGAAGCTGGGACAGGGGCCTCCTACGAGCAGTACTTC | CSVEAGTGASYEQYF | TRBD1 | TRBV29-1 | NA | TRBJ2-7
TGCGCCAGCAGCTTGGATCAGTTGGCGCACTTCGGGGAGCTGTTTTTT | CASSLDQLAHFGELFF | NA | TRBV5-1 | NA | TRBJ2-2
TGTGCCAGCAGCGTCCGGACAGGGGATACGCAGTATTTT | CASSVRTGDTQYF | TRBD1 | TRBV9 | NA | TRBJ2-3
TGTGCCAGCAGCTTCTCAGGGGTACGGGGCACAGATACGCAGTATTTT | CASSFSGVRGTDTQYF | NA | TRBV7-3 | few | TRBJ2-3
TGTGCCAGCAGGGATCTGCAGCGGGGGCGGGACAATGAGCAGTTCTTC | CASRDLQRGRDNEQFF | TRBD2 | TRBV11-2 | NA | TRBJ2-1
TGTGCCAGTAGTATCCAGGGATTCTTGGACGAGCAGTACTTC | CASSIQGFLDEQYF | NA | TRBV19 | few | TRBJ2-7